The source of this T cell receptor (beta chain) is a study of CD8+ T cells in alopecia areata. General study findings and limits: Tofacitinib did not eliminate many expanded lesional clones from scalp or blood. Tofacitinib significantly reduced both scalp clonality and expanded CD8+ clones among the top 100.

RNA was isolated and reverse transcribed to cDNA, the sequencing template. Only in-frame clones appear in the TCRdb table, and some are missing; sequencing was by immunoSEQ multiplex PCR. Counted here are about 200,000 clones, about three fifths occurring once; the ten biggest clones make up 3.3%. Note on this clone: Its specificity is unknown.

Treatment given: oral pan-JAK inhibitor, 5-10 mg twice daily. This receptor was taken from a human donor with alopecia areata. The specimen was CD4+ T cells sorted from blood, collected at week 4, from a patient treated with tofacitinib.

In DNA, the CDR3 is TGTGCCAGCGGGGACAGCCGAACGAACACCGGGGAGCTGTTTTTT. Translated: CASGDSRTNTGELFF. The chain employs TRBV11-3 and TRBJ2-2, with 7 bases that match TRBD1. The CDR3 totals 15 residues. V shed 8 bases and J 0 bases; nucleotides not matched to a gene: 6. The germline CDR1 and CDR2 sequences are SGHNT and YENEEA.